Listed below are T cell receptor beta chains from one sample, sequenced in a study of blood T cell repertoires in COVID-19. Data came from immunoSEQ multiplex PCR; TCRdb stores just in-frame clones and leaves some out. The sample includes about 350,000 clones, around nine tenths of them seen just once. The material sequenced was PBMCs or T cells enriched from blood (not recorded which). The receptors here all came from a woman aged 30 to 39 who had been exposed to COVID-19. The CDR3 runs from the conserved cysteine through the conserved F or W. The D gene is left open where the match is weak. Not all rows give a size; the values are once, few, many and, for expanded clones, a class.

>TRBV7-2|TRBD1|TRBJ2-3|-
CASSTGGLTTDTQYF
TGTGCCAGCAGCACAGGGGGCCTAACGACAGATACGCAGTATTTT
>TRBV7-8|-|TRBJ1-2|-
CASSLVLPPGQVLGYTF
TGTGCCAGCAGCTTAGTTTTGCCACCGGGACAAGTTTTGGGCTACACCTTC
>TRBV28|-|TRBJ1-2|once
CASSPPAQGLFGYTF
TGTGCCAGCAGCCCACCGGCCCAGGGCCTCTTTGGCTACACCTTC
>TRBV20-1|-|TRBJ2-2|few
CSARATGELFF
TGCAGTGCTAGAGCTACCGGGGAGCTGTTTTTT
>TRBV4-2|-|TRBJ2-6|-
CASSQGVSGANVLTF
TGTGCCAGCAGCCAAGGAGTTTCTGGGGCCAACGTCCTGACTTTC
>TRBV18|TRBD1|TRBJ1-4|few
CASSPVVAAGGSLGNEKLFF
TGTGCCAGCTCACCTGTCGTCGCGGCAGGGGGCTCACTGGGAAATGAAAAACTGTTTTTT
>TRBV27|-|TRBJ1-5|-
CASSLFGEIGQPQHF
TGTGCCAGCAGTTTATTCGGGGAAATTGGTCAGCCCCAGCATTTT
>TRBV7-3|-|TRBJ1-1|-
CASSLKGSGTPSGAFF
TGTGCCAGCAGCTTAAAAGGTTCCGGGACACCCAGTGGGGCTTTCTTT
>TRBV6-5|-|TRBJ1-3|-
CAGQNSGNTIYF
TGTGCCGGACAGAACTCTGGAAACACCATATATTTT
>TRBV18|-|TRBJ1-2|-
CASHRTDKGHGYTF
TGTGCCAGCCACCGGACAGATAAGGGGCATGGCTACACCTTC
>TRBV7-3|TRBD2|TRBJ2-3|-
CASSPTSGSTDTQYF
TGTGCCAGCAGCCCGACTAGCGGATCCACAGATACGCAGTATTTT
>TRBV14|-|TRBJ1-6|-
CASSPGVNSPLHF
TGTGCCAGCAGCCCCGGGGTAAATTCACCCCTCCACTTT
>TRBV10-3|TRBD1|TRBJ2-3|-
CAISDHPGQGTTSTDTQYF
TGTGCCATCAGTGATCATCCCGGACAGGGGACCACTAGCACAGATACGCAGTATTTT
>TRBV18|TRBD1|TRBJ1-6|-
CASSLDRRYNSPLHF
TGTGCCAGCTCACTGGACAGGCGTTATAATTCACCCCTCCACTTT
>TRBV10-3|TRBD2|TRBJ2-1|-
CAISDSTLAGGNDEQFF
TGTGCCATCAGTGATTCGACACTAGCGGGAGGTAACGATGAGCAGTTCTTC
>TRBV7-3|-|TRBJ2-1|once
CASSSRQDTREQFF
TGTGCCAGCAGCTCCCGACAGGATACAAGGGAGCAGTTCTTC
>TRBV5-1|TRBD1|TRBJ1-6|-
CASSPGTGESSSPLHF
TGCGCCAGCAGCCCAGGGACAGGGGAATCATCTTCACCCCTCCACTTT
>TRBV27|TRBD1|TRBJ1-1|-
CASSFYRGQGNTEAFF
TGTGCCAGCAGTTTTTACAGGGGGCAGGGAAACACTGAAGCTTTCTTT
>TRBV12-5|-|TRBJ1-4|-
CASGRDTGREKLFF
TGTGCTAGTGGCCGCGACACCGGGAGGGAAAAACTGTTTTTT
>TRBV28|-|TRBJ1-1|once
CASSFGTRNTEAFF
TGTGCCAGCAGTTTTGGGACTAGAAACACTGAAGCTTTCTTT
>TRBV5-1|-|TRBJ1-3|-
CASSTGRNTIYF
TGCGCCAGCAGCACCGGTCGAAACACCATATATTTT
>TRBV11-2|-|TRBJ1-2|few
CASSSTVGGYTF
TGTGCCAGCAGCTCGACAGTCGGGGGCTACACCTTC
>TRBV6-4|-|TRBJ1-2|-
CASSDSIGSYGYTF
TGTGCCAGCAGTGACTCGATAGGGAGCTATGGCTACACCTTC
>TRBV19|TRBD2|TRBJ2-5|-
CASTPSSGRQTQYF
TGTGCCAGTACCCCGTCTAGCGGGAGACAGACCCAGTACTTC
>TRBV10-3|TRBD1|TRBJ1-3|-
CAISVGTGAGNTIYF
TGTGCCATCAGTGTGGGGACAGGGGCTGGAAACACCATATATTTT
>TRBV6-6|TRBD1|TRBJ1-1|-
CAITGGLGTEAFF
TGTGCCATCACAGGGGGATTGGGCACTGAAGCTTTCTTT
>TRBV27|-|TRBJ1-1|-
CASSFQGRHTEAFF
TGTGCCAGCAGTTTTCAGGGGAGACACACTGAAGCTTTCTTT
>TRBV2|TRBD1|TRBJ1-1|-
CASTGEQGAGDTEAFF
TGTGCCAGCACTGGGGAACAGGGGGCCGGGGACACTGAAGCTTTCTTT
>TRBV4-1|TRBD1|TRBJ2-3|-
CASQEHPDRGPDTQYF
TGCGCCAGCCAAGAGCATCCCGACAGGGGGCCAGATACGCAGTATTTT
>TRBV12-5|TRBD2|TRBJ2-2|-
CASGFLAGEAGELFF
TGTGCTAGTGGTTTCCTAGCGGGAGAGGCCGGGGAGCTGTTTTTT
>TRBV5-6|-|TRBJ1-5|once
CASRRQGGGNQPQHF
TGTGCCAGCAGGCGGCAGGGTGGGGGCAATCAGCCCCAGCATTTT
>TRBV7-6|TRBD2|TRBJ2-1|-
CASSLEGLAVNEQFF
TGTGCCAGCAGCTTAGAAGGTCTAGCGGTCAATGAGCAGTTCTTC
>TRBV7-9|TRBD1|TRBJ1-1|-
CASSPDRGGPAEAFF
TGTGCCAGCAGCCCCGACAGGGGAGGTCCCGCTGAAGCTTTCTTT
>TRBV5-1|-|TRBJ1-4|-
CASRNRPTNEKLFF
TGCGCCAGCAGAAACAGACCAACTAATGAAAAACTGTTTTTT
>TRBV4-1|TRBD2|TRBJ2-1|-
CASSQEGRGRFF
TGCGCCAGCAGCCAAGAAGGGAGGGGACGGTTCTTC
>TRBV28|TRBD1|TRBJ1-6|-
CASTPRDSYSPLHF
TGTGCCAGCACCCCCCGGGACAGCTATTCACCCCTCCACTTT
>TRBV11-2|TRBD1|TRBJ1-4|few
CASSLAGTGSEKLFF
TGTGCCAGCAGCTTGGCCGGGACAGGGTCCGAAAAACTGTTTTTT
>TRBV18|TRBD2|TRBJ2-5|-
CASSPHVAGVKTQYF
TGTGCCAGCTCACCTCATGTAGCGGGAGTGAAGACCCAGTACTTC
>TRBV11-3|-|TRBJ1-4|-
CASSLDPGFNGKLFF
TGTGCCAGCAGCTTAGACCCGGGTTTTAATGGGAAACTGTTTTTT
>TRBV30|-|TRBJ1-1|few
CAWSGPRLNTEAFF
TGTGCCTGGAGTGGGCCGAGGCTGAACACTGAAGCTTTCTTT
>TRBV19|TRBD1|TRBJ1-5|-
CASRQGAEVGPQHF
TGTGCCAGTAGACAGGGGGCAGAGGTCGGGCCCCAGCATTTT
>TRBV3-1/TRBV3-2|-|TRBJ1-2|-
CASSQAGSGYTF
TGTGCCAGCAGCCAAGCGGGATCCGGCTACACCTTC
>TRBV7-3|TRBD1|TRBJ1-2|-
CASSPRRGQELHGYTF
TGTGCCAGCAGCCCCCGGCGGGGACAGGAGCTTCATGGCTACACCTTC
>TRBV4-2|-|TRBJ2-7|-
CASSPPGTGSYEQYF
TGTGCCAGCAGCCCCCCAGGAACAGGGTCCTACGAGCAGTACTTC
>TRBV11-2|TRBD2|TRBJ2-1|-
CASSLETSGSYNEQFF
TGTGCCAGCAGCTTAGAGACTAGCGGGAGCTACAATGAGCAGTTCTTC
>TRBV7-9|-|TRBJ2-1|few
CASSSNKGWDNNEQFF
TGTGCCAGCAGCTCGAATAAGGGGTGGGACAACAATGAGCAGTTCTTC
>TRBV4-2|TRBD2|TRBJ2-1|-
CASSPGTSGSNEQFF
TGTGCCAGCAGCCCCGGGACTAGCGGGAGCAATGAGCAGTTCTTC
>TRBV28|-|TRBJ1-1|-
CASSSPPIF
TGTGCCAGCAGTTCCCCCCCCATCTTT
>TRBV6-5|-|TRBJ1-2|once
CASRSRGSRGGYTF
TGTGCCAGCAGGTCGAGGGGATCTAGGGGGGGCTACACCTTC
>TRBV28|-|TRBJ1-4|-
CASSLTGFGLEKLFF
TGTGCCAGCAGTTTAACAGGGTTCGGACTTGAAAAACTGTTTTTT
>TRBV5-4|TRBD1|TRBJ2-7|-
CASSFPGQGIEQYF
TGTGCCAGCAGCTTTCCGGGACAGGGGATCGAGCAGTACTTC
>TRBV2|TRBD1|TRBJ1-2|-
CASSEGDSSFSYGYTF
TGTGCCAGCAGTGAAGGGGACAGTAGTTTTTCCTATGGCTACACCTTC
>TRBV28|-|TRBJ1-1|-
CASRNSGVPGTEAFF
TGTGCCAGCAGGAATTCAGGGGTGCCGGGGACTGAAGCTTTCTTT
>TRBV3-1/TRBV3-2|TRBD1|TRBJ2-5|once
CASSQDWTGAQETQYF
TGTGCCAGCAGCCAAGATTGGACAGGAGCCCAAGAGACCCAGTACTTC
>TRBV2|-|TRBJ1-1|-
CASSERYGGTTEAFF
TGTGCCAGCAGTGAAAGGTACGGAGGGACCACTGAAGCTTTCTTT
>TRBV5-4|TRBD2|TRBJ2-2|-
CASSSWGGSIGGELFF
TGTGCCAGCAGCTCCTGGGGCGGGAGTATCGGCGGGGAGCTGTTTTTT
>TRBV5-6|TRBD2|TRBJ2-5|-
CASSSPLAGVEETQYF
TGTGCCAGCAGCTCGCCCTTAGCGGGAGTAGAAGAGACCCAGTACTTC
>TRBV3-1/TRBV3-2|-|TRBJ1-1|-
CASSQVGALTEAFF
TGTGCCAGCAGCCAAGTGGGGGCTCTCACTGAAGCTTTCTTT